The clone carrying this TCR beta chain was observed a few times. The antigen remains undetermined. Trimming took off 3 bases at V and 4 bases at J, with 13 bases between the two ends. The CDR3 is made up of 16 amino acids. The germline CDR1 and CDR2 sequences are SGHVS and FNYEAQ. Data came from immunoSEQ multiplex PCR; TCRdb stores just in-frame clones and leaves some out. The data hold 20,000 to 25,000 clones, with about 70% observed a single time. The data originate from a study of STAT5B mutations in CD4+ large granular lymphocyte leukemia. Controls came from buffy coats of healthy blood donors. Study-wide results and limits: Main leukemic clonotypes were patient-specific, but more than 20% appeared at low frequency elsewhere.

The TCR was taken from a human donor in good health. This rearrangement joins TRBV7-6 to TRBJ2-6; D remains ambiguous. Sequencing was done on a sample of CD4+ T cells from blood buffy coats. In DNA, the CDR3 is TGTGCCAGCAGCTTTTCGCCTTCCTCGGGGGCCAACGTCCTGACTTTC. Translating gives CASSFSPSSGANVLTF. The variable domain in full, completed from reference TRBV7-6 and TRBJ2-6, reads GAGVSQSPRYKVTKRGQDVALRCDPISGHVSLYWYRQALGQGPEFLTYFNYEAQQDKSGLPNDRFSAERPEGSISTLTIQRTEQRDSAMYRCASSFSPSSGANVLTFGAGSRLTVL.